This T cell receptor (beta chain) was obtained from a study of OX40 agonist ivuxolimab in advanced cancers. Regarding the study as a whole: Mean expanded clone counts were higher in CD8+ than CD4+ T cells. Dose levels from 0.1 to 3.0 mg/kg saw CD4+ and CD8+ blood T cells expand clonally by week 6.

Trimming shortened V by 6 bases and J by 2 bases, and 16 bases separated the two germline ends. Looked up from germline, CDR1 is SGHTA and CDR2 is FQGNSA. The CDR3 runs 15 residues. Blood sampling took place at baseline, cycle 4 day 1, and cycle 7 day 1. Points on this clone: The antigen is not known.

Measured with immunoSEQ multiplex PCR; TCRdb has only the in-frame clones, and not every one. Of fewer than 100,000 clones in the sample, 80% to 90% are singletons; the top ten hold roughly 0.19%. The clonotype comes from an adult with an advanced solid tumor such as melanoma, head and neck, liver or kidney cancer. The chain links TRBV7-2 to TRBJ1-2; D is undetermined. The sequencing used CD4+ or CD8+ T cells sorted from blood, collected in a trial of the OX40 agonist ivuxolimab. The chain's CDR3 is CASRPLNSQNYGYTF. For the CDR3, the DNA is TGTGCCAGCAGACCCCTCAACTCCCAGAACTATGGCTACACCTTC. The variable domain in full, with the rest retrieved from reference TRBV7-2 and TRBJ1-2, is GAGVSQSPSNKVTEKGKDVELRCDPISGHTALYWYRQSLGQGLEFLIYFQGNSAPDKSGLPSDRFSAERTGGSVSTLTIQRTQQEDSAVYLCASRPLNSQNYGYTFGSGTRLTVV.